The clone carrying this T cell receptor beta chain was seen a handful of times. Each gene name is a mouse one. Extracted from the samples, RNA was reverse transcribed into cDNA to serve as the sequencing template. TCRdb keeps only in-frame clones here, not all; method: immunoSEQ multiplex PCR. The table lists some 5,500 clones, no singletons, with 30% to 35% in the top ten. The sorting of pooled cutaneous lymph node cells relied on CD4, CD8alpha, NKG2D, NKG2ACE and other markers. This specimen comes from a study of CD8+ T cells in alopecia areata. Sequences were obtained from CD8+ T cells sorted from a lymph node. The receptor comes from a C3H/HeJ mouse with alopecia areata. Mice of this strain are of MHC haplotype H2-k.

CDR3 in amino acids: CASSYKNTGQLYF. The covered CDR3 bases are TGTGCCAGCAGTTACAAAAACACCGGG. V usage is TRBV14 and J usage is TRBJ2-2; D is unresolved. The CDR3 end is not reached by the read, which stops 4 residues before it; the germline J gene fills it in. V lost 3 bases and J 1 base, leaving 4 bases between the germline ends. The CDR3 is 13 amino acids. CDR1 is SGHDT and CDR2 is FRDEAV in the germline V gene.